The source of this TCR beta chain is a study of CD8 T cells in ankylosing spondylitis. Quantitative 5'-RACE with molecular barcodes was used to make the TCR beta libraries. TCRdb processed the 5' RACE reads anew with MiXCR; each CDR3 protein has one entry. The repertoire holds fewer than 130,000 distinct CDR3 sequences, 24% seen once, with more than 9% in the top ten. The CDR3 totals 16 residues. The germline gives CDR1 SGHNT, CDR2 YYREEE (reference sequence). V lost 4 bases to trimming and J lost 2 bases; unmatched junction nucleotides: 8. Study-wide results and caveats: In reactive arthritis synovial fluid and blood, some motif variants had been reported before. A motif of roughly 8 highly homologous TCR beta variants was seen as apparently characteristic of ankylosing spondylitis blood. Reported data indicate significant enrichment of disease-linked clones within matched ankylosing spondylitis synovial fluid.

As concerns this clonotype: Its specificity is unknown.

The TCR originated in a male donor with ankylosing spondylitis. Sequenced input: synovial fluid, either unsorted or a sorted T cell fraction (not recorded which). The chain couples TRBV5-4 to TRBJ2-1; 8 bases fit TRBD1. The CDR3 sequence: CASSKGGQGPYNEQFF. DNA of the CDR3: TGTGCCAGCAGCAAGGGAGGACAGGGCCCCTACAATGAGCAGTTCTTC.